This is a list of T cell receptor beta chains from one sample in a study of CD8 T cells in ankylosing spondylitis. Using its own MiXCR run on the 5' RACE reads, TCRdb lists one record per CDR3 protein. Of fewer than 200,000 distinct CDR3 sequences detected, 15% to 20% appear once; the ten largest clones hold 4.3%. The sequenced sample consisted of blood, either unsorted or a sorted T cell fraction (not recorded which). The receptors stem from a male donor under 30 with ankylosing spondylitis or in good health (not recorded which). The CDR3 runs from the conserved cysteine through the conserved F or W. A D gene is named only where the DNA matches it firmly. Clone size appears in some rows only: once, few, many, or a class for an expanded clone.

TRBJ2-5 TRBV12-3/TRBV12-4 TRBD2 many TGTGCCAGCAGTCCCAACTATAGCGGGGCCATCTACTTC CASSPNYSGAIYF
TRBJ2-1 TRBV20-1 TRBD2 many TGCAGTGCCAATAAGCGGGGTAGCAATGAGCAGTTCTTC CSANKRGSNEQFF
TRBJ2-2 TRBV12-3/TRBV12-4 TRBD1 many TGTGCCAGCAGTTCGGGACAGGGGGTTGGCGGGGAGCTGTTTTTT CASSSGQGVGGELFF
TRBJ2-7 TRBV29-1 TRBD1 many TGCAGCGCCAAAACAGGGGAGAGCTACGAGCAGTACTTC CSAKTGESYEQYF
TRBJ2-2 TRBV6-2/TRBV6-3 TRBD2 many TGTGCCAGCAACCCCGGGAGGGGGAAAAACACCGGGGAGCTGTTTTTT CASNPGRGKNTGELFF
TRBJ1-3 TRBV7-7 NA NA TGTGCCAGCAGCCTGGGGACTGGGGACACCATATATTTT CASSLGTGDTIYF
TRBJ2-3 TRBV20-1 TRBD2 NA TGCAGTGCTAGAGATCTTAGCGGGAGGTCAGATACGCAGTATTTT CSARDLSGRSDTQYF
TRBJ2-5 TRBV11-3 NA few TGTGCCAGCAGCCTCGGGCTGATGGGGGCAGCCCAAGAGACCCAGTACTTC CASSLGLMGAAQETQYF
TRBJ1-6 TRBV6-1 NA many TGTGCCAGCATCCGGACAGACGGTTCACCCCTCCACTTT CASIRTDGSPLHF
TRBJ2-1 TRBV7-9 NA many TGTGCCACCGTTCCGCCGGCGCTACCCTACAATGAGCAGTTCTTC CATVPPALPYNEQFF
TRBJ2-7 TRBV12-3/TRBV12-4 NA many TGTGCCAGCAGTTCCCCCGGATTAAAGGCGTCCAACGAGCAGTACTTC CASSSPGLKASNEQYF
TRBJ2-4 TRBV9 NA NA TGTGCCAGCAGCGTTACAACCGGGACAAAAAACATTCAGTACTTC CASSVTTGTKNIQYF
TRBJ2-2 TRBV30 TRBD2 many TGTGCCTGGAGGGCCGGGACTACAACCGGGGAGCTGTTTTTT CAWRAGTTTGELFF
TRBJ2-2 TRBV7-9 NA many TGTGCCAGCAGTTTACAAGGGTTCACCGGGGAGCTGTTTTTT CASSLQGFTGELFF
TRBJ2-1 TRBV12-3/TRBV12-4 TRBD2 many TGTGCCAGCAGTGCCCAGACTAGCGGGATTCCCAATGAGCAGTTCTTC CASSAQTSGIPNEQFF
TRBJ2-5 TRBV20-1 TRBD2 many TGCAGTGCCATACCAACTAGCGGCCAAGAGACCCAGTACTTC CSAIPTSGQETQYF
TRBJ2-5 TRBV4-3 TRBD1 many TGCGCCAGCAGCCAATTAACAGGGGAAGAGACCCAGTACTTC CASSQLTGEETQYF
TRBJ1-4 TRBV12-3/TRBV12-4 NA many TGTGCCAGCAGTTTGGGGACCGATAATGAAAAACTGTTTTTT CASSLGTDNEKLFF
TRBJ2-1 TRBV28 NA many TGTGCCAGCGGAAATTACAATGAGCAGTTCTTC CASGNYNEQFF
TRBJ2-6 TRBV20-1 TRBD2 many TGCAGTGCTAGAGTGCTAGCGGGAGACCACTCTGGGGCCAACGTCCTGACTTTC CSARVLAGDHSGANVLTF
TRBJ2-1 TRBV29-1 NA few TGCAGCACACCCAATACGGGGACAATCACCTTC CSTPNTGTITF
TRBJ2-3 TRBV5-6 NA many TGTGCCAGCAGCTTGACTGGACTATCCTTCACAGATACGCAGTATTTT CASSLTGLSFTDTQYF
TRBJ2-5 TRBV24-1 NA many TGTGCCACCAGTGATCCGGGGGCGCAGGAGACCCAGTACTTC CATSDPGAQETQYF
TRBJ2-3 TRBV2 TRBD2 NA TGTGCCAGCAGTGGACTAGCGGGGTACACAGATACGCAGTATTTT CASSGLAGYTDTQYF
TRBJ2-5 TRBV7-7 NA NA TGTGCCAGCAGCTTTATGGCAGGCCGTCCGGAGACCCAGTACTTC CASSFMAGRPETQYF
TRBJ1-5 TRBV7-9 TRBD1 many TGTGCCAGCAGCTTAGGACAGGGGGCGCCGCATTTT CASSLGQGAPHF
TRBJ2-7 TRBV7-9 NA many TGTGCCAGCAGCTCTAGCCAGGATAGCTACGAGCAGTACTTC CASSSSQDSYEQYF
TRBJ2-1 TRBV11-3 TRBD2 NA TGTGCCAGCAGCTTGCCGGGACTAGCGGAACTGAATTCCTACAATGAGCAGTTCTTC CASSLPGLAELNSYNEQFF
TRBJ2-7 TRBV4-3 NA NA TGCGCCAGCAGCCAAGAAGTCACCTTAAGTCAATACGAGCAGTACTTC CASSQEVTLSQYEQYF
TRBJ1-2 TRBV29-1 TRBD1 few TGCAGCGTTGTCGAGGGACAGGGGTACTATGGCTACACCTTC CSVVEGQGYYGYTF
TRBJ2-1 TRBV27 NA once TGTGCCAGCAGTTTATCGGCGGGGAAGCAGTTCTTC CASSLSAGKQFF
TRBJ1-1 TRBV10-3 TRBD1 once TGTGCCATCAGGGACAGGGATAGAGAAACTGAAGCTTTCTTT CAIRDRDRETEAFF
TRBJ2-7 TRBV20-1 NA NA TGCAGTGCTAGTCCTGCCCCTGGGGAGCAGTACTTC CSASPAPGEQYF
TRBJ2-1 TRBV9 NA NA TGTGCCAGCAGCGTAGCACGGAATGAGCAGTTCTTC CASSVARNEQFF
TRBJ2-3 TRBV10-3 TRBD2 NA TGTGCCATCAGCGCGTGGACTAGCGGGAGTTCCACAGATACGCAGTATTTT CAISAWTSGSSTDTQYF
TRBJ2-2 TRBV12-3/TRBV12-4 NA many TGTGCCAGCAGTTTTCGTGGGACGGCCACCGGGGAGCTGTTTTTT CASSFRGTATGELFF
TRBJ2-7 TRBV29-1 TRBD1 many TGCAGCGTTGAATTGAGTGACAGGGGCATCTACGAGCAGTACTTC CSVELSDRGIYEQYF
TRBJ1-1 TRBV29-1 NA many TGCAGCGTTTTACGGGGGGCCGTGGACACTGAAGCTTTCTTT CSVLRGAVDTEAFF
TRBJ2-7 TRBV27 TRBD2 many TGTGCCAGCAGTTTATCCAGCGGGAGGAGCTACGAGCAGTACTTC CASSLSSGRSYEQYF
TRBJ2-5 TRBV5-6 NA many TGTGCCAGCAGCTTGGGTCAAGGGGCCGGGGAGACCCAGTACTTC CASSLGQGAGETQYF
TRBJ2-7 TRBV7-9 TRBD2 NA TGTGCCAGCAGCACGAGCGGGGCCGAGCAGTACTTC CASSTSGAEQYF
TRBJ2-5 TRBV12-5 NA once TGTGCTAGTGTCAGCCAAGGGCCTTGGGAGACCCAGTACTTC CASVSQGPWETQYF
TRBJ2-7 TRBV29-1 TRBD1 many TGCAGCGTTTATAGACAGGGGGTATACGAGCAGTACTTC CSVYRQGVYEQYF
TRBJ2-1 TRBV12-3/TRBV12-4 NA many TGTGCCAGCAGTTTAATACGGGCGTATGAGCAGTTCTTC CASSLIRAYEQFF
TRBJ1-1 TRBV19 NA many TGTGCCAGTAGGACTGAGACCGCTGAAGCTTTCTTT CASRTETAEAFF
TRBJ2-5 TRBV29-1 TRBD2 many TGCAGCGCTGGCGGGACTAGCGGACGGGCCGGGCCCCAGTACTTC CSAGGTSGRAGPQYF
TRBJ2-7 TRBV18 TRBD1 NA TGTGCCAGCTCACCACAGGGGGCTAGCATCCTTGAGCAGTACTTC CASSPQGASILEQYF
TRBJ1-1 TRBV7-2 TRBD1 many TGTGCCAGTGGGGACAGGGTGAACACTGAAGCTTTCTTT CASGDRVNTEAFF
TRBJ2-1 TRBV11-3 NA NA TGTGCCAGCAGCACGGGACTTCTAAAATCCTACAATGAGCAGTTCTTC CASSTGLLKSYNEQFF
TRBJ2-1 TRBV20-1 TRBD2 NA TGCAGTGCTATAGCGGGATCCGCGGGGAATGAGCAGTTCTTC CSAIAGSAGNEQFF
TRBJ1-1 TRBV12-5 NA many TGTGCTAGTGGTTTGTCCGGATTTGGGAGGAACACTGAAGCTTTCTTT CASGLSGFGRNTEAFF
TRBJ2-1 TRBV18 TRBD1 few TGTGCCAGCTCACCATCGGCAGGGGGCTCGGGTGAGCAGTTCTTC CASSPSAGGSGEQFF
TRBJ2-5 TRBV12-3/TRBV12-4 NA NA TGTGCCAGCAGAGCTGGACTCCAAGAGACCCAGTACTTC CASRAGLQETQYF
TRBJ2-2 TRBV29-1 TRBD1 many TGCAGCGGGGGACAGGGGGGAAACACCGGGGAGCTGTTTTTT CSGGQGGNTGELFF